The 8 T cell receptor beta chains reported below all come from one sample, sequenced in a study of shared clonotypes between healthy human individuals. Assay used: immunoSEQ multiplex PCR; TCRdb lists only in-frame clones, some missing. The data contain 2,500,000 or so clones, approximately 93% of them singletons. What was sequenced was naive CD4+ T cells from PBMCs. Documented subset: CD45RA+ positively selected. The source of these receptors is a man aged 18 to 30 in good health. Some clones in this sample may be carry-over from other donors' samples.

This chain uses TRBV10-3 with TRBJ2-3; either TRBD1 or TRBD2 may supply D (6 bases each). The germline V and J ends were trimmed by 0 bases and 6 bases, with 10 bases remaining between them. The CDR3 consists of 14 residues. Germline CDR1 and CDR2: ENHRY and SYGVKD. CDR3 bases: TGTGCCATCAGTGAGTCGGGGGGCAGGGATACGCAGTATTTT. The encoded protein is CAISESGGRDTQYF.

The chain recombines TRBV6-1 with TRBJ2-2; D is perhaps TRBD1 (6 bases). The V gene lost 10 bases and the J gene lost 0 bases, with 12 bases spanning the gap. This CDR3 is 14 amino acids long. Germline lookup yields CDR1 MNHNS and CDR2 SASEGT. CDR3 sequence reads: CANRVYPNTGELFF. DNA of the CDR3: TGTGCCAACAGGGTTTACCCGAACACCGGGGAGCTGTTTTTT.

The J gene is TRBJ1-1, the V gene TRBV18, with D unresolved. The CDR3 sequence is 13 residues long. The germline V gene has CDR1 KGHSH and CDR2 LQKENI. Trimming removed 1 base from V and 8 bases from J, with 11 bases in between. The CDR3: CASSPLSVPEAFF. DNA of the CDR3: TGTGCCAGCTCACCACTGTCGGTCCCGGAAGCTTTCTTT.

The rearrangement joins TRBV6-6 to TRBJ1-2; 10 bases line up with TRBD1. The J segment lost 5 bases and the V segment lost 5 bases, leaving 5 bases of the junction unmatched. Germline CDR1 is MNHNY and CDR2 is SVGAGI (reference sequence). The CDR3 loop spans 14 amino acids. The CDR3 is CASSRDRGWYGYTF. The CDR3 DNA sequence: TGTGCCAGCAGTAGGGACAGGGGATGGTATGGCTACACCTTC.

The CDR3 sequence is CASSSHFGGISYNEQFF. The CDR3 DNA follows: TGTGCCAGCAGCTCCCATTTCGGGGGTATCTCCTACAATGAGCAGTTCTTC. This sequence joins TRBV11-3 and TRBJ2-1; TRBD2 is a possible D gene (6 bases). Trimming cost V 4 bases and J 0 bases, with 16 bases left between them. The CDR3 is 17 residues long. Germline V CDR1 and CDR2: SGHNT, YENEEA. Full variable domain (outside the CDR3, taken from reference TRBV11-3 and TRBJ2-1): EAGVVQSPRYKIIEKKQPVAFWCNPISGHNTLYWYLQNLGQGPELLIRYENEEAVDDSQLPKDRFSAERLKGVDSTLKIQPAELGDSAVYLCASSSHFGGISYNEQFFGPGTRLTVL.

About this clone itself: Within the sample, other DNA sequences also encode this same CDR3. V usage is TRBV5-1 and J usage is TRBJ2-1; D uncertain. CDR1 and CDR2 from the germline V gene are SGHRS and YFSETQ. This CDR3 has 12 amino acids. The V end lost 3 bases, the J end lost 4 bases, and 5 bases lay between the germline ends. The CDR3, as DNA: TGCGCCAGCAGCTCGACTTACAATGAGCAGTTCTTC. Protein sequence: CASSSTYNEQFF.

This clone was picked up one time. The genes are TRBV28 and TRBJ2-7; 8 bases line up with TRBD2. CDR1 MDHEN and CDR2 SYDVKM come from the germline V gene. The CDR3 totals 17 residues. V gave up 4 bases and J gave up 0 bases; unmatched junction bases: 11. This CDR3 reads CASSSVSGTQTSYEQYF. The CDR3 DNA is TGTGCCAGCAGTTCCGTTAGCGGGACCCAGACCTCCTACGAGCAGTACTTC.

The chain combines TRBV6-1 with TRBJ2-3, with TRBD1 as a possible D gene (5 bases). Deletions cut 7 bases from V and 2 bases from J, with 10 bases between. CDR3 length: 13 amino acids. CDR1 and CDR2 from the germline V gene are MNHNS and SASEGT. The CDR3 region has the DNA TGTGCCAGCAAAAGGACATTCACAGATACGCAGTATTTT. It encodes CASKRTFTDTQYF.